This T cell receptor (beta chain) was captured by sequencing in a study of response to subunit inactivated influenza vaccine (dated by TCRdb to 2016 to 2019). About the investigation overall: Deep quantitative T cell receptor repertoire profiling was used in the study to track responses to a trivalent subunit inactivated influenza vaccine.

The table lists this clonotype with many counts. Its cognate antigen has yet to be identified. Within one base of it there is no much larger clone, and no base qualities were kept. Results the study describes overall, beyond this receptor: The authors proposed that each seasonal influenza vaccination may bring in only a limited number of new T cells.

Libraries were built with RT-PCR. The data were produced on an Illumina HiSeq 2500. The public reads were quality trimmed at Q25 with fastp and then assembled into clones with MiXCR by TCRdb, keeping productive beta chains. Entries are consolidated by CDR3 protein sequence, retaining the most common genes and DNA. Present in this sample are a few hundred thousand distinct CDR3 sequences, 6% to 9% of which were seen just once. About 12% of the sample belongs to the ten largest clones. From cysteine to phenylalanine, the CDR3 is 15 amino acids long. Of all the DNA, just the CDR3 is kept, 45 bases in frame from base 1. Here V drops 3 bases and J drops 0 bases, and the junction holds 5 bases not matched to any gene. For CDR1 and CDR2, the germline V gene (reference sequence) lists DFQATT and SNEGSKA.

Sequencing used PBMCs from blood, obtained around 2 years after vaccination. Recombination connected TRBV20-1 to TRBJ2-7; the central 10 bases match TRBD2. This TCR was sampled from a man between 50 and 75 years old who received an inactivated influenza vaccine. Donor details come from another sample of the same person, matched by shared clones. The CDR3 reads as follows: CSASRLAGDSYEQYF. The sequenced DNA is TGCAGTGCTAGTCGCCTAGCGGGGGACTCCTACGAGCAGTACTTC.